This T cell receptor (beta chain) was sequenced in a study of blood T cell repertoires in COVID-19. Germline CDR1 is MNHNY and CDR2 is SVGAGI (reference sequence). Trimming shortened V by 6 bases and J by 0 bases, and 8 bases separated the two germline ends. The CDR3 extends over 13 amino acids. The assay was immunoSEQ multiplex PCR, and TCRdb's table has in-frame clones only and misses some. This table holds about 50,000 clones, approximately 83% found once. The clonotype comes from an older man with active COVID-19. The sequenced material came from peripheral blood. The rearrangement joins TRBV6-6 to TRBJ1-1, with D perhaps matching TRBD1 (5 bases). This chain's CDR3 is CASRNRLNTEAFF. DNA for the CDR3: TGTGCCAGCAGAAACAGGCTGAACACTGAAGCTTTCTTT.